The TCR beta chain under discussion was sequenced for a study of HIV-infected children after antiretroviral therapy interruption. Study background: Interruption-arm samples span weeks 0, 12, interruption end (24 or 48), and about 3 years post-study.

Treatment of the sample: PENTA 11 planned treatment interruption arm or continuous ART arm. Findings of the study overall: Shared-triplet CDR3 clusters increased after treatment interruption in a few patients, significant only when one outlier was excluded.

This clonotype was found many times. Its cognate antigen is unknown. The length of the CDR3 is 14 residues. V shed 6 bases and J 4 bases; nucleotides not matched to a gene: 8. The germline V gene has CDR1 MNHEY and CDR2 SVGAGI. A 3' RACE protocol on RNA, with unique molecular identifiers, produced the TCR library. TCRdb called the 3' RACE reads again in MiXCR, with one record for every CDR3 protein. This sample has about 7,000 distinct CDR3 sequences, with 16% found just once. This rearrangement joins TRBV6-5 to TRBJ2-7; 8 bases agree with TRBD1. The sequence derives from a pool of human donors with HIV. The sequencing used CD45RO+ CD8+ T cells from PBMCs, pooled from several time points, collected from a donor given antiretroviral therapy, either interrupted or continuous. Subset indicated: memory CD8+ CD45RO+ CD45RA- T cells. The CDR3 protein is CASSPRRTGYEQYF. CDR3 coding DNA: TGTGCCAGCAGCCCGCGGCGGACAGGGTACGAGCAGTACTTC.